This entry concerns a single T cell receptor (beta chain). Combining a sample-barcoded 5' primer with a J-beta primer mix, a second PCR ran for about 7 to 12 cycles. TCRdb re-called the 5' RACE reads through MiXCR, storing one row per CDR3 protein. The table has approximately 770,000 distinct CDR3 sequences, 55% to 75% seen once. Isolation yielded PBMCs, at least 6.5 million per sample, in every case. This sample is drawn from a study of blood T cells in healthy people across ages. The germline V and J ends were trimmed by 4 bases and 6 bases, with 12 bases remaining between them. The CDR3 extends over 13 amino acids. Germline values: CDR1 SGHRS, CDR2 YFSETQ.

The sequence was obtained from a man aged 25 to 40 in good health. The sample was blood. This sequence joins TRBV5-1 and TRBJ2-3; tentatively, D is TRBD1 or TRBD2 (6 bases each). This CDR3 is CASSVTGRDTQYF. The CDR3 DNA reads as TGCGCCAGCAGCGTTACAGGGAGGGATACGCAGTATTTT.